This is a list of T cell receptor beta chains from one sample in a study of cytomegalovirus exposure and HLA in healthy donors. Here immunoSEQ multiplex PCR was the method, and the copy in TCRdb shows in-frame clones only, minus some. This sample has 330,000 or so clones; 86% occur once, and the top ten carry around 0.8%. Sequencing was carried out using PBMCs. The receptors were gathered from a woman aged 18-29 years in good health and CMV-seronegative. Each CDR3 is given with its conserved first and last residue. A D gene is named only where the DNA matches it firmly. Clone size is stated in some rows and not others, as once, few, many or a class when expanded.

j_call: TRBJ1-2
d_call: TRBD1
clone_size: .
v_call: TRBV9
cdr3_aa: CASSTGQGNYGYTF
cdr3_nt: TGTGCCAGCAGCACCGGACAGGGCAACTATGGCTACACCTTC

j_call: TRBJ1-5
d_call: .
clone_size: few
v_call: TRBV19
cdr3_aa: CASSIGREWGNQPQHF
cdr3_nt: TGTGCCAGTAGTATTGGCAGGGAATGGGGCAATCAGCCCCAGCATTTT

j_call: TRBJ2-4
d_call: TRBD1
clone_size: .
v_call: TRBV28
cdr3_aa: CASSPQGANIQYF
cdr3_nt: TGTGCCAGCAGTCCACAGGGGGCGAACATTCAGTACTTC

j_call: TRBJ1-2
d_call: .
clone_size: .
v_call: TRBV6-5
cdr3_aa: CASSSAGGNYGYTF
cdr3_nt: TGTGCCAGCAGTTCTGCGGGGGGTAACTATGGCTACACCTTC

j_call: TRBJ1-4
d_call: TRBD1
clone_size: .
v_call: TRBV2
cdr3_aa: CASSEAGTGTGKLFF
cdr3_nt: TGTGCCAGCAGTGAAGCGGGGACAGGGACTGGAAAACTGTTTTTT

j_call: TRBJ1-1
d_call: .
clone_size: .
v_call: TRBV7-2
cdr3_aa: CASSPTGNTEAFF
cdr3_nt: TGTGCCAGCAGCCCGACAGGGAACACTGAAGCTTTCTTT

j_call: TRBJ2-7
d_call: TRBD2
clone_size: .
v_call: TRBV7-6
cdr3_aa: CASSLEGGRGEQYF
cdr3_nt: TGTGCCAGCAGCTTAGAAGGCGGGAGGGGCGAGCAGTACTTC

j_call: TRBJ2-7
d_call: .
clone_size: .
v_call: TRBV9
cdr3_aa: CASSVAGESYEQYF
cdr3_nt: TGTGCCAGCAGCGTAGCGGGGGAGTCCTACGAGCAGTACTTC

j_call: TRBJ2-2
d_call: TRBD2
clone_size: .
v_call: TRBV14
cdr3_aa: CASSHTSGSANTGELFF
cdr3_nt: TGTGCCAGCAGTCATACTAGCGGGTCTGCGAACACCGGGGAGCTGTTTTTT

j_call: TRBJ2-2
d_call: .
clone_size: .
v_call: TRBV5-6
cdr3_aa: CASMLGWAGGELFF
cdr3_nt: TGTGCCAGCATGCTTGGGTGGGCTGGCGGGGAGCTGTTTTTT

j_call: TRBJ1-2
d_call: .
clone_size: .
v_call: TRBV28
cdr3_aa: CASSFSGQNYGYTF
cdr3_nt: TGTGCCAGCAGTTTTTCCGGACAGAACTATGGCTACACCTTC

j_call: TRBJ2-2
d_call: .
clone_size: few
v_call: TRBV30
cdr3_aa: CAWSARDINTGELFF
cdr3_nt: TGTGCCTGGAGTGCCCGGGACATCAACACCGGGGAGCTGTTTTTT

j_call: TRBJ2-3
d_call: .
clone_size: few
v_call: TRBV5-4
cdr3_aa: CASSLALHTDTQYF
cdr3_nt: TGTGCCAGCAGCTTGGCGTTACACACAGATACGCAGTATTTT

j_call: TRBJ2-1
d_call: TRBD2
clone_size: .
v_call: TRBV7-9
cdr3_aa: CASRSTSGSYNEQFF
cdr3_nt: TGTGCCAGCAGGTCGACTAGCGGGAGTTACAATGAGCAGTTCTTC

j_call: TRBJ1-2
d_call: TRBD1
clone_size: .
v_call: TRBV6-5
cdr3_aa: CASSSPDRNHTF
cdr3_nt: TGTGCCAGCAGCTCCCCGGACAGGAACCACACCTTC

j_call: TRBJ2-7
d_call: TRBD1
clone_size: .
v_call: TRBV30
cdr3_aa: CAWSLGDRGLGEQYF
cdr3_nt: TGTGCCTGGAGTTTGGGGGACAGGGGGCTTGGCGAGCAGTACTTC

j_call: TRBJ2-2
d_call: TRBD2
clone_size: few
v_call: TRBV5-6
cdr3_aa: CASSLLAGVGGGELFF
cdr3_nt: TGTGCCAGCAGCCTATTAGCGGGAGTAGGTGGCGGGGAGCTGTTTTTT

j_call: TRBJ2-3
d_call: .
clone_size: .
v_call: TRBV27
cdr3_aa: CASSPMSTDTQYF
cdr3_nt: TGTGCCAGCAGTCCCATGAGTACAGATACGCAGTATTTT

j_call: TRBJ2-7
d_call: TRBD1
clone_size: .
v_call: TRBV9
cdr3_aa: CASSPLPGQGAYEQYF
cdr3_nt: TGTGCCAGCAGCCCACTTCCGGGACAGGGGGCCTACGAGCAGTACTTC

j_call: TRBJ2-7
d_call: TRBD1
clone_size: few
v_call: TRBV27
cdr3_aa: CASTRDRSSYEQYF
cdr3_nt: TGTGCCAGCACCCGGGACAGGAGCTCCTACGAGCAGTACTTC

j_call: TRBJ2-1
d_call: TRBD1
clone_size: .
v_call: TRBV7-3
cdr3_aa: CASSLETGGYNEQFF
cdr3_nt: TGTGCCAGCAGCTTAGAGACAGGGGGTTACAATGAGCAGTTCTTC

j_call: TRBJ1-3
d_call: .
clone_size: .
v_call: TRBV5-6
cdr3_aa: CASTRLNVDTIYF
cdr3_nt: TGTGCCAGCACCCGACTTAACGTCGACACCATATATTTT